A selection of T cell receptor beta chains follows, all from one sample in a study of PD-L1 blockade in urothelial cancer. TCRdb keeps only in-frame clones here, not all; method: immunoSEQ multiplex PCR. This table holds some 60,000 clones, about 86% found once. Source: PBMCs, taken around atezolizumab (anti-PD-L1) treatment. These receptors were taken from a man aged 50-59 years with urothelial cancer. Each CDR3 is given with its conserved first and last residue. Each record gives: V gene, clone size, J gene, CDR3 protein. Size values are once, few and many counts, or a class for expanded clones, and some rows have none.

V: TRBV30
size: once
J: TRBJ1-3
CDR3: CAWGTGGSGNTIYF

V: TRBV27
size: -
J: TRBJ1-6
CDR3: CASSADRVGNSPLHF

V: TRBV7-9
size: -
J: TRBJ2-1
CDR3: CASSLTHAGDEQFF

V: TRBV21-1
size: -
J: TRBJ1-2
CDR3: CASSSPTNDNYGYTF

V: TRBV18
size: -
J: TRBJ1-3
CDR3: CASSHSSGNTIYF

V: TRBV19
size: -
J: TRBJ1-6
CDR3: CASSIFQTGSPLHF

V: TRBV9
size: -
J: TRBJ2-3
CDR3: CASSRSGISTDTQYF

V: TRBV5-1
size: -
J: TRBJ1-5
CDR3: CASSLGTGPYQPQHF

V: TRBV7-9
size: -
J: TRBJ1-1
CDR3: CASSSRQGGTEAFF

V: TRBV6-5
size: -
J: TRBJ2-1
CDR3: CASSDRGRVYNEQFF

V: TRBV2
size: -
J: TRBJ1-2
CDR3: CASSEETGGYGYTF

V: TRBV19
size: -
J: TRBJ1-4
CDR3: CATTLRDSNEKLFF

V: TRBV6-5
size: -
J: TRBJ2-7
CDR3: CASSYSTGAYEQYF

V: TRBV7-9
size: few
J: TRBJ1-4
CDR3: CASSSTRSAATNEKLFF

V: TRBV2
size: -
J: TRBJ1-1
CDR3: CASRYRGMNTEAFF

V: TRBV5-5
size: -
J: TRBJ2-1
CDR3: CASSLGGQINEQFF

V: TRBV18
size: -
J: TRBJ1-4
CDR3: CASSLSTGPNEKLFF

V: TRBV4-1
size: -
J: TRBJ1-2
CDR3: CASSQSGTGDYGYTF

V: TRBV7-2
size: -
J: TRBJ1-1
CDR3: CASTGVGVRTEAFF

V: TRBV6-1
size: once
J: TRBJ1-6
CDR3: CASRQPTGDNSPLHF

V: TRBV5-1
size: once
J: TRBJ2-3
CDR3: CASSREPVFPTDTQYF

V: TRBV2
size: medium-sized
J: TRBJ2-6
CDR3: CASSEQATSGFSGANVLTF

V: TRBV30
size: few
J: TRBJ1-5
CDR3: CAWSPGQIYSNQPQHF

V: TRBV13
size: -
J: TRBJ2-1
CDR3: CASSLGLADTNNEQFF